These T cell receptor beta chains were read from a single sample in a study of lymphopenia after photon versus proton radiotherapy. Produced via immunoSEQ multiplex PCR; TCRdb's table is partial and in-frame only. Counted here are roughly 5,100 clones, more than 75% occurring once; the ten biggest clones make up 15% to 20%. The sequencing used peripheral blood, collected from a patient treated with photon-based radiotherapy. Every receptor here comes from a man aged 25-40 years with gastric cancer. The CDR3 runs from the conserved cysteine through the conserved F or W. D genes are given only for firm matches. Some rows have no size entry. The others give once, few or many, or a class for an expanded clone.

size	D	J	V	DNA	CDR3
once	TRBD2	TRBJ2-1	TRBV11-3	TGTGCCAGCAGCGCCCGACTAGCGGGAGGGCCCTCTAATGAGCAGTTCTTC	CASSARLAGGPSNEQFF
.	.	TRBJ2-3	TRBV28	TGTGCCAGCAGGGCCCGAGGGGGGAGATCTGCGGATACGCAGTATTTT	CASRARGGRSADTQYF
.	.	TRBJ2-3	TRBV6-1	TGTGCCAGCAGCTTCAGCACAGATACGCAGTATTTT	CASSFSTDTQYF
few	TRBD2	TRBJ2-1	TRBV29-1	TGCAGCGTTGAACTAGCGGGAGGTTACAGCTCCTACAATGAGCAGTTCTTC	CSVELAGGYSSYNEQFF
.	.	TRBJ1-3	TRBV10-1	TGCGCCAGCAGTGAGTCCGGCAGCTCTGGAAACACCATATATTTT	CASSESGSSGNTIYF
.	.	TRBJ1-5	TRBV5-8	TGTGCCAGCAGCAGAACGGGGAGCAATCAGCCCCAGCATTTT	CASSRTGSNQPQHF
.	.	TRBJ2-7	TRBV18	TGTGCCAGCTCACCACAACGGACAGTCGCCTACGAGCAGTACTTC	CASSPQRTVAYEQYF
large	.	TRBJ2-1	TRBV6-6	TGTGCCAGCAGTTACGAGGGAGTAACCTACAATGAGCAGTTCTTC	CASSYEGVTYNEQFF
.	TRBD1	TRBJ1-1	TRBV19	TGTGCCAGTAGAAGAGCGGGACCGGGACAGGGGTTCAGGGTCACTGAAGCTTTCTTT	CASRRAGPGQGFRVTEAFF
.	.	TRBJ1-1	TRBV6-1	TGTGCCAGCCACCCAGGGTGGGGGGTTGTTGAAGCTTTCTTT	CASHPGWGVVEAFF
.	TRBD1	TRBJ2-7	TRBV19	TGTGCCAGTAGTCCTGTGACAGGGGGCAGGCAGTACTTC	CASSPVTGGRQYF
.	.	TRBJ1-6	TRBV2	TGTGCCAGCAGGGGGACGGTTAATAATTCACCCCTCCACTTT	CASRGTVNNSPLHF
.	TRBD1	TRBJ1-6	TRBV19	TGTGCCGTCGGGACAGGGGGCAATTCACCCCTCCACTTT	CAVGTGGNSPLHF
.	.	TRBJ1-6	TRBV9	TGTGCCAGCAGCGTCGAGGTTGAGGGTTCACCCCTCCACTTT	CASSVEVEGSPLHF
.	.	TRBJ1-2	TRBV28	TGTGCCAGCAGGGACAAATTCGGCTACACCTTC	CASRDKFGYTF
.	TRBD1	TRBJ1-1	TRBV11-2	TGTGCCAGCAGCGTACAGGGGGGGTCTGAAGCTTTCTTT	CASSVQGGSEAFF
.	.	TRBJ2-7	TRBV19	TGTGCCAGTACCCAACAGGGAGGAGCGGGGATAGCCGAGCAGTACTTC	CASTQQGGAGIAEQYF
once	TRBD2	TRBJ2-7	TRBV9	TGTGCCAGCAGCGAGCGGGGGACTAGCGGGGTTGAGCAGTACTTC	CASSERGTSGVEQYF
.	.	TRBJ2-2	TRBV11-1	TGTGCCAGCAGCTTAGACATGGGTAATAGGTGGGGAGCTGTTTTT	CASSLDMGNRWGAVF
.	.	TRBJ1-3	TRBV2	TGTGCCAGCAGTGAGTCGATGAACACCATATATTTT	CASSESMNTIYF
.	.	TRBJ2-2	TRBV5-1	TGCGCCAGCACCGACCCCGGGACTTTGAACACCGGGGAGCTGTTTTTT	CASTDPGTLNTGELFF
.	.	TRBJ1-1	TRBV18	TGTGCCAGCTCATCTAACAGCAACTCGAACACTGAAGCTTTCTTT	CASSSNSNSNTEAFF
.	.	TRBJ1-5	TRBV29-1	TGCAGCGTTGTAGGTTCCTCAGGACAGCCCCAGCATTTT	CSVVGSSGQPQHF
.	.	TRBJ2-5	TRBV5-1	TGCGCCAGCAGCTTTGGCGGGATTGGAGAGACCCAGTACTTC	CASSFGGIGETQYF
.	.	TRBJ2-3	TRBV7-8	TGTGCCAGCAGCCTTGGACCCAACCCCACAGATACGCAGTATTTT	CASSLGPNPTDTQYF
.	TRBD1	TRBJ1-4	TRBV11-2	TGTGCCAGCAGCTTATTACCGGGACAGGGGGCGTTCGATGAAAAACTGTTTTTT	CASSLLPGQGAFDEKLFF
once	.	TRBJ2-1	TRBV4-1	TGCGCCAGCAGCCAAAACCCGTTGAGCTCCTACAATGAGCAGTTCTTC	CASSQNPLSSYNEQFF
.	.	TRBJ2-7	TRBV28	TGTGCCAGCACCGGGGCCCTAGCGTTCAGCGGGGAGCAGTACTTC	CASTGALAFSGEQYF